The entry below describes one T cell receptor (beta chain). Its cognate antigen is unknown. This record belongs to a study of cytomegalovirus exposure and HLA in healthy donors. Study results and caveats: HLA alleles showed associations with about 15,000 TCR beta sequences in a later analysis, at a 0.05 false discovery rate. Some V segments (TRBV6-2 and TRBV6-3 among them) were excluded as indistinguishable. Most sequenced TCRs were rare (though some public TCRs occurred in many donors).

Use of 60 Vbeta and 13 Jbeta primers characterized the PCR. Clones were sequenced by immunoSEQ multiplex PCR, and TCRdb holds only the in-frame ones, with some missing. In the table there are some 110,000 clones, 65% to 75% of which are singletons. The CDR3 has 15 residues. V trimming: 4 bases; J trimming: 6 bases; junction bases outside the gene matches: 9. CDR1 MDHEN and CDR2 SYDVKM come from the germline V gene. The origin of this receptor is a man aged 30-40 years in good health and CMV-seropositive. The chain recombines TRBV28 with TRBJ2-1; 7 bases line up with TRBD1. Source material: PBMCs. DNA of the CDR3: TGTGCCAGCAGTTCTAGACAGGGCTTGGGCAATGAGCAGTTCTTC. Its translation: CASSSRQGLGNEQFF.